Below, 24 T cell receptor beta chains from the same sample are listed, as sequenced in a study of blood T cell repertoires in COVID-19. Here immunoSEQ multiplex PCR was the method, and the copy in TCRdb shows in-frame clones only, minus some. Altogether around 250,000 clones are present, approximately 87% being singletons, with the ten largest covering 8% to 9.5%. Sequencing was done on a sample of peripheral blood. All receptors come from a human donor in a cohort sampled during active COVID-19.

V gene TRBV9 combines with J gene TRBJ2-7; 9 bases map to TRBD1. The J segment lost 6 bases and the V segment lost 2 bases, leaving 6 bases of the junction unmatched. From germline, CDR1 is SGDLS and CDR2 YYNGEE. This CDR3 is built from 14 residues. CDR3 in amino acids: CASSVRTGEGEQYF. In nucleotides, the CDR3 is TGTGCCAGCAGCGTTCGGACAGGGGAGGGCGAGCAGTACTTC.

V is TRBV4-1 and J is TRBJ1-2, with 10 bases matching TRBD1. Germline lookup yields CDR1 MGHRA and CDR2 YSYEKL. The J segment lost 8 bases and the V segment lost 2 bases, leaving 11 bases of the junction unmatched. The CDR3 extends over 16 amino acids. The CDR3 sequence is CASSQNHRQGAMGYTF. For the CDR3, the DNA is TGCGCCAGCAGCCAAAATCACCGACAGGGGGCGATGGGCTACACCTTC.

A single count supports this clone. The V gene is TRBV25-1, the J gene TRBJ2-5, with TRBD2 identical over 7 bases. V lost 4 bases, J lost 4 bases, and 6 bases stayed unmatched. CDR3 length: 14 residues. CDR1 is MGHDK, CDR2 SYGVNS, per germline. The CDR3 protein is CASSGAGPGETQYF. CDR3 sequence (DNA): TGTGCCAGCAGTGGAGCGGGACCGGGAGAGACCCAGTACTTC.

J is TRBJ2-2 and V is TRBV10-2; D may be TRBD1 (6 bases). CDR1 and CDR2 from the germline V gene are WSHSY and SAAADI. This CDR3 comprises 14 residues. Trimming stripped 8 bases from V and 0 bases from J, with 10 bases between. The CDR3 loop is CASQGQTNTGELFF. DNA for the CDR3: TGCGCCAGCCAGGGACAAACGAACACCGGGGAGCTGTTTTTT.

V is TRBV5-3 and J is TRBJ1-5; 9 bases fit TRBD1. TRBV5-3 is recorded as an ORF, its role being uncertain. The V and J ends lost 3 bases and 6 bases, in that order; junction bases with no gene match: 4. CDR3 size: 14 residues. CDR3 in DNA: TGTGCCAGAAGCTCGGGACAGGGAGGTCAGCCCCAGCATTTT. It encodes CARSSGQGGQPQHF.

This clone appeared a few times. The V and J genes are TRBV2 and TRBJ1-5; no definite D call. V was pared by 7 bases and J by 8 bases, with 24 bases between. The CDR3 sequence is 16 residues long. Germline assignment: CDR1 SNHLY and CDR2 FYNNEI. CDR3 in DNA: TGTGCCAGCAAGGGTCCTAGCAATCAGTGGGGAAAGCCCCAGCATTTT. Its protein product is CASKGPSNQWGKPQHF.

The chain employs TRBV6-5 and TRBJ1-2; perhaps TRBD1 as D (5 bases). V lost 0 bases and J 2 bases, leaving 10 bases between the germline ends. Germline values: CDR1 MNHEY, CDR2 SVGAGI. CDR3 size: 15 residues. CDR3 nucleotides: TGTGCCAGCAGTTACTCTCCCCACAGGAACTATGGCTACACCTTC. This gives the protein CASSYSPHRNYGYTF.

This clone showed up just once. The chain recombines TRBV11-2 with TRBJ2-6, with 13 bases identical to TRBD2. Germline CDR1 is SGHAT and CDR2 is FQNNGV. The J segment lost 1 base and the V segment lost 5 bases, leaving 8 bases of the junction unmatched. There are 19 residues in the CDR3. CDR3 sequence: CASSGPGLAGPSGANVLTF. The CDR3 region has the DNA TGTGCCAGCAGCGGACCGGGACTAGCGGGACCGTCTGGGGCCAACGTCCTGACTTTC.

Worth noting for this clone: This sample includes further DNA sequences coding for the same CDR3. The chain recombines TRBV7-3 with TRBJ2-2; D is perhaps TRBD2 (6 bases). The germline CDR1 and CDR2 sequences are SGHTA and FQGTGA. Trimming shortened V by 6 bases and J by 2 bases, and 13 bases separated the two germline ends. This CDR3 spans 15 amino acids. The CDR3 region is CASSQPGLNTGELFF. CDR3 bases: TGTGCCAGCAGTCAACCGGGACTCAACACCGGGGAGCTGTTTTTT.

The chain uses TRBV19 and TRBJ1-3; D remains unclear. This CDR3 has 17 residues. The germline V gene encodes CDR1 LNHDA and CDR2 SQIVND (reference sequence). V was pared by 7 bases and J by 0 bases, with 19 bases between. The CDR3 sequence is CASTGLRGGSSGNTIYF. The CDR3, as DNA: TGTGCCAGTACCGGCCTCAGAGGAGGAAGCTCTGGAAACACCATATATTTT.

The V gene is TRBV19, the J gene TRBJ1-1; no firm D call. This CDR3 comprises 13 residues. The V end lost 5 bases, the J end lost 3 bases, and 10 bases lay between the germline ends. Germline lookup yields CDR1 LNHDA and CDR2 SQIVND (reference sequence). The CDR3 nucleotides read TGTGCCAGTAGTCTGGACTGGGACACTGAAGCTTTCTTT. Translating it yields CASSLDWDTEAFF.

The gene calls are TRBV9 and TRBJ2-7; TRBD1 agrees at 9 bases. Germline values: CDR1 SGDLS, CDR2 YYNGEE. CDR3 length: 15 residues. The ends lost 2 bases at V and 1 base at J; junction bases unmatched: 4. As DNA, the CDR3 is TGTGCCAGCAGCGTCGGGACAGGGCCTTCCTACGAGCAGTACTTC. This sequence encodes CASSVGTGPSYEQYF.

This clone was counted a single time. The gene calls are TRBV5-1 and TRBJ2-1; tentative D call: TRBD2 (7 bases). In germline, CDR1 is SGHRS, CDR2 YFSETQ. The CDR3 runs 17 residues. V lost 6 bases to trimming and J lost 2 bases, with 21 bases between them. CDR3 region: CASKGGVDSGPYNEQFF. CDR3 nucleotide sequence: TGCGCCAGCAAAGGGGGGGTTGATTCGGGCCCCTACAATGAGCAGTTCTTC.

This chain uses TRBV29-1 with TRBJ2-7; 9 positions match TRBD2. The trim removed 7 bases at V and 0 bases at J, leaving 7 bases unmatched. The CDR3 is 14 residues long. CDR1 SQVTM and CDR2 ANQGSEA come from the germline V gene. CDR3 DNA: TGCAGCGCTGTACTAGCGGGCCGCTCCTACGAGCAGTACTTC. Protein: CSAVLAGRSYEQYF.

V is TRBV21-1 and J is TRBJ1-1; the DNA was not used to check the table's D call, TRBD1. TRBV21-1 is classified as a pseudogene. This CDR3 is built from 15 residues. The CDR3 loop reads CASSKRTGRGTEAFF. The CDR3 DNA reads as TGTGCCAGCAGCAAAAGGACAGGTCGGGGCACTGAAGCTTTCTTT.

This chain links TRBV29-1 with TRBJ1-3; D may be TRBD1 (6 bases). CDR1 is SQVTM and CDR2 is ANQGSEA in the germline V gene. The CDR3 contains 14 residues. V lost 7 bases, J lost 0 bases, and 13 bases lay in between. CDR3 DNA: TGCAGCGCCAGGGAACAGGGCTCTGGAAACACCATATATTTT. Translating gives CSAREQGSGNTIYF.

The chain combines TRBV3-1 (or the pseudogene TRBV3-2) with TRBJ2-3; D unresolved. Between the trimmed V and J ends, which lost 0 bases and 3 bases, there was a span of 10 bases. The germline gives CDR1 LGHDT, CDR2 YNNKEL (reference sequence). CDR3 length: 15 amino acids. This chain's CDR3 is CASSQDRSRTDTQYF. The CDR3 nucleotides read TGTGCCAGCAGCCAAGATCGGTCGCGGACAGATACGCAGTATTTT.

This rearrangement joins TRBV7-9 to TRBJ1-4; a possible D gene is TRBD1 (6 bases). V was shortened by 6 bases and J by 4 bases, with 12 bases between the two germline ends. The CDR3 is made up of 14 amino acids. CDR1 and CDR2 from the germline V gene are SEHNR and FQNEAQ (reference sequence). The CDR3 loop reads CASSFGTRNEKLFF. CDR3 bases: TGTGCCAGCAGTTTCGGGACACGTAATGAAAAACTGTTTTTT.

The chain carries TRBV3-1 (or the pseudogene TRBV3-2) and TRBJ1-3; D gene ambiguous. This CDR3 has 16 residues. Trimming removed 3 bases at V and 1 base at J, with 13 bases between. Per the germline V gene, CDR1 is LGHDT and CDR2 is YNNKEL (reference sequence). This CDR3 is CASSHWAGLSGNTIYF. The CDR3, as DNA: TGTGCCAGCAGCCATTGGGCCGGTCTGTCTGGAAACACCATATATTTT.

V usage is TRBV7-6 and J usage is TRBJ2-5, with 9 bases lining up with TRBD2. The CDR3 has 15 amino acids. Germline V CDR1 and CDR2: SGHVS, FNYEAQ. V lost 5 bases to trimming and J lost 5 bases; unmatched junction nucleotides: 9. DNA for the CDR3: TGTGCCAGCAGCCCCGCGGGAGGGGTGGTGGAGACCCAGTACTTC. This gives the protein CASSPAGGVVETQYF.

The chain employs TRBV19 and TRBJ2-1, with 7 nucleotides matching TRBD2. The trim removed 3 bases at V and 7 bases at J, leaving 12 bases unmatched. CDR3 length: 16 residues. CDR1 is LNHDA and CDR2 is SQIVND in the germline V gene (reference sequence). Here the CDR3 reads CASSMQLALLWNEQFF. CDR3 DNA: TGTGCCAGTAGTATGCAACTAGCGCTCTTGTGGAATGAGCAGTTCTTC.

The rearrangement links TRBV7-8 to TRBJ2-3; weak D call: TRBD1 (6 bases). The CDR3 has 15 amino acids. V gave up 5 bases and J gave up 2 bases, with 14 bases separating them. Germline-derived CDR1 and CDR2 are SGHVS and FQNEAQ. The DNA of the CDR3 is TGTGCCAGCAGCCTACAGGGTATTGACACAGATACGCAGTATTTT. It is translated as CASSLQGIDTDTQYF.

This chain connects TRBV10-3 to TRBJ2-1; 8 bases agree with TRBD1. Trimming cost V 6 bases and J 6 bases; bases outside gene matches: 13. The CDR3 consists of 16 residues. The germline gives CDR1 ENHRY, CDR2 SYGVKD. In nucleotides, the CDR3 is TGTGCCATCAGCCCCAGGGGGCCCGCCTTCGTCAATGAGCAGTTCTTC. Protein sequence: CAISPRGPAFVNEQFF.

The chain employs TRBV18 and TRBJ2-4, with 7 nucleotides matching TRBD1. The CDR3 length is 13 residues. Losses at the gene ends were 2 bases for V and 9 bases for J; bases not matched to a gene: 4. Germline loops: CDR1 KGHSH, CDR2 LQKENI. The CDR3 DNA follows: TGTGCCAGCTCACCAAGGGGACAGAGCATTCAGTACTTC. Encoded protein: CASSPRGQSIQYF.